This T cell receptor (beta chain) is from a study of CD8 T cells in Susac syndrome. Study context: Of the sequenced Susac syndrome patients, more than five had active disease and roughly eight were in remission.

With random hexamers, roughly 0.45 to 1 ug RNA was reverse transcribed. TCRdb used MiXCR to reprocess the immunoSEQ multiplex PCR reads, holding one entry per CDR3 protein. The data show roughly 100,000 distinct CDR3 sequences, about 96% seen once. V was clipped by 0 bases and J by 0 bases, with 12 bases between them. There are 16 residues in the CDR3. CDR1 is ENHRY, CDR2 SYGVKD, per germline. The TCR sequence derives from a human donor with Susac syndrome. What was sequenced was CD8+ T cells from PBMCs. The genes are TRBV10-3 and TRBJ2-7; D unresolved. CDR3 nucleotides: TGTGCCATCAGTGAGTCGAAGCGCGCCAGCTCCTACGAGCAGTACTTC. Its translation: CAISESKRASSYEQYF.